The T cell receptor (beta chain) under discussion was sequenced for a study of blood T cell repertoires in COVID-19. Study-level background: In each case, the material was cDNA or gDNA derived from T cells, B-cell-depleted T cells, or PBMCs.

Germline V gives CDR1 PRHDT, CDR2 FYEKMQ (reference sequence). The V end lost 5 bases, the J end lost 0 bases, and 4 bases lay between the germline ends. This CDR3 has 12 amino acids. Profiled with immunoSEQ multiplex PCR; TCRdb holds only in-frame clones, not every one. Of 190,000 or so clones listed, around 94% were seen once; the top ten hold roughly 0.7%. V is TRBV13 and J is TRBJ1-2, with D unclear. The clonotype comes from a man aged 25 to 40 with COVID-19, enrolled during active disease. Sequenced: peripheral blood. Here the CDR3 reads CASSTANYGYTF. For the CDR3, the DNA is TGTGCCAGCAGCACGGCTAACTATGGCTACACCTTC.